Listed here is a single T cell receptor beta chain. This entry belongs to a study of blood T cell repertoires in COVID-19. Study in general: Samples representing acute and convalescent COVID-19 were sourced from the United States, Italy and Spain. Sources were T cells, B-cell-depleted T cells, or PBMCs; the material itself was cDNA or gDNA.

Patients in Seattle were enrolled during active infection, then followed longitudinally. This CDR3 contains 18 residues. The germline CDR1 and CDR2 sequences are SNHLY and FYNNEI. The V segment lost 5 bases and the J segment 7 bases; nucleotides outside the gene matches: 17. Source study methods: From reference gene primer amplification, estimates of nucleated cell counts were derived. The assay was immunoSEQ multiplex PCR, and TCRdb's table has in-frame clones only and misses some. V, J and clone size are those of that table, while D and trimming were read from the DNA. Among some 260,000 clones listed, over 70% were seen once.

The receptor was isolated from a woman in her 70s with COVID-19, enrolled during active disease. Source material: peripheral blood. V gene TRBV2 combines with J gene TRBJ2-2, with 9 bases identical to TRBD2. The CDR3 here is CASSPPSAGGAVGGELFF. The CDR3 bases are TGTGCCAGCAGTCCTCCCAGTGCGGGAGGGGCTGTTGGCGGGGAGCTGTTTTTT.